This passage covers 14 T cell receptor beta chains from one sample sequenced in a study of breast tumors, draining lymph nodes, adjacent tissues. TCRdb ran MiXCR on the multiplex PCR reads and lists one entry per CDR3 protein. The sample records some 97,000 distinct CDR3 sequences, 20% to 25% being singletons. Axillary draining lymph nodes of breast cancer patients supplied the node samples. What was sequenced was axillary lymph node tissue. All receptors come from a female donor with breast cancer. Some clones in this sample may be carry-over from other donors' samples.

Many counts were recorded for this clonotype. V usage is TRBV29-1 and J usage is TRBJ2-6; perhaps TRBD2 as D (6 bases). The CDR3 totals 16 residues. Trimming shortened V by 5 bases and J by 0 bases, and 14 bases separated the two germline ends. Germline lookup yields CDR1 SQVTM and CDR2 ANQGSEA. The CDR3 is CSVSKVGGSGANVLTF. The CDR3 DNA sequence: TGCAGCGTTTCAAAGGTCGGGGGCTCTGGGGCCAACGTCCTGACTTTC.

The J gene is TRBJ1-5, the V gene TRBV20-1; no clear D. V lost 3 bases and J 0 bases, leaving 12 bases between the germline ends. The CDR3 is made up of 15 amino acids. Germline assignment: CDR1 DFQATT and CDR2 SNEGSKA (reference sequence). The CDR3 spells CSASRLSVSNQPQHF. CDR3 DNA: TGCAGTGCTAGTCGATTATCGGTTAGCAATCAGCCCCAGCATTTT.

This clonotype was detected only a few times. The V and J genes are TRBV11-3 and TRBJ2-4; 7 nucleotides align to TRBD1. The ends lost 5 bases at V and 8 bases at J; junction bases unmatched: 6. Per the germline V gene, CDR1 is SGHNT and CDR2 is YENEEA. CDR3 length equals 13 residues. CDR3 residues: CASSLSQGDIQYF. In nucleotides, the CDR3 is TGTGCCAGCAGCCTGTCCCAGGGGGACATTCAGTACTTC. Full variable domain (remainder filled in from reference TRBV11-3 and TRBJ2-4): EAGVVQSPRYKIIEKKQPVAFWCNPISGHNTLYWYLQNLGQGPELLIRYENEEAVDDSQLPKDRFSAERLKGVDSTLKIQPAELGDSAVYLCASSLSQGDIQYFGAGTRLSVL.

Ten or more counts support this clonotype. The V gene is TRBV4-1, the J gene TRBJ1-5; 9 nucleotides line up with TRBD1. The CDR3 is 17 amino acids. V was clipped by 0 bases and J by 7 bases; unmatched bases: 10. Germline CDR1 is MGHRA and CDR2 is YSYEKL. The CDR3 sequence is CASSQDAQGQGGQPQHF. Written as DNA, the CDR3 is TGCGCCAGCAGCCAAGATGCTCAGGGACAGGGTGGCCAGCCCCAGCATTTT.

This chain links TRBV28 with TRBJ2-7; D ambiguous. The V end was cut by 6 bases, the J end by 6 bases, with 12 bases between. The CDR3 has 12 amino acids. From germline, CDR1 is MDHEN and CDR2 SYDVKM. Written as DNA, the CDR3 is TGTGCCAGCAGGTTACCCCCGCGCGAGCAGTACTTC. Translation gives CASRLPPREQYF.

This clonotype was observed at least ten times. Here the CDR3 reads CASSSPGVTNEKLFF. In nucleotides, the CDR3 is TGTGCCAGCAGTTCCCCAGGGGTGACTAATGAAAAACTGTTTTTT. The rearrangement uses TRBV28 and TRBJ1-4, with D perhaps TRBD1 (6 bases). Germline CDR1 and CDR2: MDHEN and SYDVKM. The CDR3 spans 15 residues. V lost 4 bases and J lost 2, with 11 bases in between.

This clonotype came up many times. The chain joins TRBV5-1 to TRBJ2-3; TRBD1 agrees at 8 bases. With V trimmed by 1 base and J by 7 bases, 14 bases remained unmatched. Germline V gives CDR1 SGHRS, CDR2 YFSETQ. The CDR3 sequence is 17 residues long. The CDR3 DNA sequence: TGCGCCAGCAGCTTGCCAAAAGGACAGGGTGAAAGGTATACGCAGTATTTT. Protein sequence: CASSLPKGQGERYTQYF.

This clonotype was seen ten or more times. The V call is TRBV5-1, the J call TRBJ1-5; D gene unclear. The CDR3 consists of 14 residues. Between the trimmed V and J ends, which lost 1 base and 3 bases, there was a span of 8 bases. Germline CDR1 is SGHRS and CDR2 is YFSETQ. The CDR3 sequence: CASSLSGDNQPQHF. The CDR3 nucleotides are TGCGCCAGCAGCTTGTCAGGCGACAATCAGCCCCAGCATTTT.

In this sample, this clonotype turned up many times. The rearrangement uses TRBV20-1 and TRBJ1-2; possible D gene TRBD1, 5 bases. Germline CDR1 and CDR2: DFQATT and SNEGSKA (reference sequence). The CDR3 has 14 amino acids. Trimming stripped 0 bases from V and 6 bases from J, with 14 bases between. The CDR3 here is CSARDDRTGHGYTF. DNA for the CDR3: TGCAGTGCTAGAGATGACAGAACAGGCCATGGCTACACCTTC.

This clonotype occurred once. This chain links TRBV12-3 or TRBV12-4 with TRBJ2-5; 11 positions agree with TRBD2. Trimming cost V 3 bases and J 3 bases; bases outside gene matches: 6. There are 16 residues in the CDR3. CDR3 region: CASSFRVSGREETQYF. The CDR3 region has the DNA TGTGCCAGCAGTTTTAGGGTTAGCGGGAGGGAAGAGACCCAGTACTTC.

The DNA for the CDR3 is TGTGCCAGCAGTTCCCCCCCCGGCAGGCCGGCCCAGCATTTT. Amino acids: CASSSPPGRPAQHF. V gene TRBV28 combines with J gene TRBJ1-5; D gene ambiguous. Germline assignment: CDR1 MDHEN and CDR2 SYDVKM. Trimming shortened V by 4 bases and J by 11 bases, and 18 bases separated the two germline ends. CDR3 length equals 14 residues.

This clonotype was recorded many times. V gene TRBV19 combines with J gene TRBJ1-2, with D perhaps matching TRBD1 (6 bases). Germline CDR1 reads LNHDA; CDR2 reads SQIVND (reference sequence). This CDR3 is built from 16 residues. Trimming cost V 4 bases and J 6 bases, with 21 bases left between them. CDR3 nucleotides: TGTGCCAGTAGTACTGGGAGCCTTCAGGGGAAGAATGGCTACACCTTC. Encoded protein: CASSTGSLQGKNGYTF.

This clonotype has a count of ten or more. J is TRBJ2-1 and V is TRBV7-2; 11 positions match TRBD2. With 8 bases clipped from V and 7 bases from J, the junction kept 10 bases outside the gene matches. Germline V CDR1 and CDR2: SGHTA, FQGNSA. This CDR3 is 15 amino acids long. Written as DNA, the CDR3 is TGTGCCAGCCAGAGATCGGCTAGCGGGAGGAATGAGCAGTTCTTC. Residues: CASQRSASGRNEQFF. The entire variable domain, with the rest obtained from reference TRBV7-2 and TRBJ2-1, is as follows: GAGVSQSPSNKVTEKGKDVELRCDPISGHTALYWYRQSLGQGLEFLIYFQGNSAPDKSGLPSDRFSAERTGGSVSTLTIQRTQQEDSAVYLCASQRSASGRNEQFFGPGTRLTVL.

As to this clonotype: A single base separates this from a much larger clone, so it may be a read error. The chain uses TRBV29-1 and TRBJ1-4; D gene ambiguous. CDR3 length equals 15 residues. Germline values: CDR1 SQVTM, CDR2 ANQGSEA. CDR3 nucleotide sequence: TGCAGCGTTGAATTTTCGGGTCAATCTAATGAAGAACTGTTTTTT. The encoded protein is CSVEFSGQSNEELFF.